A selection of T cell receptor beta chains follows, all from one sample in a study of blood T cell repertoires in COVID-19. Clones were sequenced by immunoSEQ multiplex PCR, and TCRdb holds only the in-frame ones, with some missing. The sample lists about 150,000 clones, more than 75% seen once, with around 8% in the top ten. The specimen was peripheral blood. The receptors derive from a woman aged 55-69 years with COVID-19, enrolled during active disease. CDR3s include the opening cysteine and the closing phenylalanine or tryptophan. The D gene is left open where the match is weak. Size is omitted from some rows. Given values are once, few, many or a class for expanded clones.

CDR3 protein: CASSPTGDNNYGYTF
CDR3 DNA: TGTGCCAGCAGCCCGACAGGAGATAATAACTATGGCTACACCTTC
V gene: TRBV7-6
D gene: -
CDR3 length: 15
clone size: -
J gene: TRBJ1-2

CDR3 protein: CASTPGLAGGTDTQYF
CDR3 DNA: TGTGCCAGCACCCCGGGACTAGCGGGGGGCACAGATACGCAGTATTTT
V gene: TRBV2
D gene: TRBD2
CDR3 length: 16
clone size: -
J gene: TRBJ2-3

CDR3 protein: CASSPDRAANYGYTF
CDR3 DNA: TGTGCCAGCAGCCCGGACAGAGCCGCTAACTATGGCTACACCTTC
V gene: TRBV5-4
D gene: -
CDR3 length: 15
clone size: -
J gene: TRBJ1-2

CDR3 protein: CASSPGPGGVTGELFF
CDR3 DNA: TGTGCCAGCAGCCCGGGGCCGGGGGGCGTAACCGGGGAGCTGTTTTTT
V gene: TRBV7-2
D gene: -
CDR3 length: 16
clone size: few
J gene: TRBJ2-2

CDR3 protein: CASSQVANEQFF
CDR3 DNA: TGCGCCAGCAGCCAAGTAGCCAATGAGCAGTTCTTC
V gene: TRBV4-1
D gene: -
CDR3 length: 12
clone size: -
J gene: TRBJ2-1

CDR3 protein: CASSMTGSGTEAFF
CDR3 DNA: TGTGCCAGCAGCATGACAGGGAGCGGCACTGAAGCTTTCTTT
V gene: TRBV9
D gene: TRBD1
CDR3 length: 14
clone size: -
J gene: TRBJ1-1

CDR3 protein: CASSVGRGHNQPQHF
CDR3 DNA: TGTGCCAGCAGCGTGGGCCGAGGGCACAATCAGCCCCAGCATTTT
V gene: TRBV9
D gene: -
CDR3 length: 15
clone size: -
J gene: TRBJ1-5

CDR3 protein: CASSLTDLNQPQHF
CDR3 DNA: TGTGCCAGCAGCTTGACAGATCTCAATCAGCCCCAGCATTTT
V gene: TRBV7-8
D gene: -
CDR3 length: 14
clone size: -
J gene: TRBJ1-5

CDR3 protein: CASSPRQANSPLHF
CDR3 DNA: TGTGCCAGCAGCCCCCGACAGGCTAATTCACCCCTCCACTTT
V gene: TRBV11-2
D gene: -
CDR3 length: 14
clone size: -
J gene: TRBJ1-6

CDR3 protein: CASSLRTIHEQYF
CDR3 DNA: TGTGCCAGCAGTTTAAGGACAATCCACGAGCAGTACTTC
V gene: TRBV27
D gene: -
CDR3 length: 13
clone size: -
J gene: TRBJ2-7

CDR3 protein: CASRGQPGGETQYF
CDR3 DNA: TGTGCCAGCAGGGGACAGCCCGGGGGAGAGACCCAGTACTTC
V gene: TRBV6-5
D gene: -
CDR3 length: 14
clone size: -
J gene: TRBJ2-5

CDR3 protein: CATSEDDRGRGHGYTF
CDR3 DNA: TGTGCCACCAGTGAGGATGACAGGGGGCGAGGCCATGGCTACACCTTC
V gene: TRBV24-1
D gene: TRBD1
CDR3 length: 16
clone size: -
J gene: TRBJ1-2

CDR3 protein: CASRRTENYGYTF
CDR3 DNA: TGTGCCAGCAGGCGGACTGAGAACTATGGCTACACCTTC
V gene: TRBV7-8
D gene: -
CDR3 length: 13
clone size: -
J gene: TRBJ1-2

CDR3 protein: CASQPGLDDGYTF
CDR3 DNA: TGCGCCAGCCAACCGGGTTTGGATGATGGCTACACCTTC
V gene: TRBV5-1
D gene: -
CDR3 length: 13
clone size: -
J gene: TRBJ1-2

CDR3 protein: CASSERTANSPLHF
CDR3 DNA: TGTGCCAGCAGTGAACGGACAGCTAATTCACCCCTCCACTTT
V gene: TRBV6-4
D gene: -
CDR3 length: 14
clone size: -
J gene: TRBJ1-6

CDR3 protein: CASSYGGGGTSGYTF
CDR3 DNA: TGTGCCAGCAGTTATGGAGGCGGGGGCACGAGTGGCTACACCTTC
V gene: TRBV6-5
D gene: -
CDR3 length: 15
clone size: once
J gene: TRBJ1-2

CDR3 protein: CASSQTGTGEFF
CDR3 DNA: TGCGCCAGCAGCCAAACCGGGACAGGGGAGTTCTTC
V gene: TRBV4-1
D gene: TRBD1
CDR3 length: 12
clone size: few
J gene: TRBJ2-1

CDR3 protein: CATKPGLAYNEQFF
CDR3 DNA: TGTGCCACAAAACCGGGACTAGCTTACAATGAGCAGTTCTTC
V gene: TRBV19
D gene: TRBD2
CDR3 length: 14
clone size: once
J gene: TRBJ2-1

CDR3 protein: CAISETGDGAFF
CDR3 DNA: TGTGCCATCAGTGAAACGGGGGACGGAGCTTTCTTT
V gene: TRBV10-3
D gene: -
CDR3 length: 12
clone size: -
J gene: TRBJ1-1

CDR3 protein: CASSSDSTVSPLHF
CDR3 DNA: TGTGCCAGCAGCTCGGACAGTACCGTTTCACCCCTCCACTTT
V gene: TRBV7-2
D gene: -
CDR3 length: 14
clone size: -
J gene: TRBJ1-6

CDR3 protein: CASSLAGTYEQYF
CDR3 DNA: TGTGCCAGCAGCTTAGCAGGGACCTACGAGCAGTACTTC
V gene: TRBV11-2
D gene: -
CDR3 length: 13
clone size: -
J gene: TRBJ2-7

CDR3 protein: CASSSTGKYNSPLHF
CDR3 DNA: TGCGCCAGCAGCTCGACAGGGAAATATAATTCACCCCTCCACTTT
V gene: TRBV5-1
D gene: TRBD1
CDR3 length: 15
clone size: few
J gene: TRBJ1-6